Given below is one T cell receptor (beta chain) in context. This clone was detected only a few times. What this receptor recognizes is not known. Within one base of it there is no much larger clone, and no base qualities were kept. TCR CDR3 regions were amplified from genomic DNA by multiplex PCR using the deep immunoSEQ assay. Extracted genomic DNA from each cell subset was distributed evenly across all wells of several immunoSEQ 96-well plates, and each plate was treated as a replicate. For sorted subsets, each replicate PCR was loaded with approximately 190 ng genomic DNA, equivalent to 30,000 to 35,000 T cell genomes. The purified libraries were quantified using a Qubit 3.0 fluorometer, sized with a Bioanalyzer 2100, and then quantified again using the KAPA Library Quantification kit. Every immunoSEQ 96-well plate was sequenced on a dedicated single-read 150-cycle Illumina NextSeq 550 flow cell. The authors' analysis ran thus. Because the immunoSEQ output included only junctional sequences and no quality scores, the filtering could not be the same as the filtering used for full-length reads. Sequences were annotated with PyIR, a Python wrapper for IgBLAST v1.9, using IMGT germline references to assign V/J genes and CDR3. Reads were filtered out if the reads had weak V/J assignments (E-value above 1e-6), no CDR3, stop codons, out-of-frame junctions, or ambiguous translated residues. V3J clonotypes were defined as sequences sharing an identical inferred V gene, J gene, and CDR3 amino acid sequence. Percentage overlap between repertoires was computed as shared unique clonotypes divided by the size of the smaller repertoire. Repertoire richness was assessed with RTK rarefaction, the Chao1 estimator, and Recon v2.1 estimates of unobserved clonotypes. OLGA was used to compute generation probabilities for all TCRbeta clonotypes that the gDNA method yielded from a few donors. TCRdb obtained this table from immuneACCESS and retained in-frame rearrangements with V and J assigned. These tables miss some clones; where compared with another copy, unresolved V genes account for less than half of the shortfall, and the remainder is unexplained. D and trimming were read from the DNA, whereas the V and J calls and clone size are those reported in that table. The sample table contains approximately 95,000 clones; only one count was recorded for 67% of them. Jointly, the top ten make up over 35% of the sample.

The V end loses 6 bases and the J end loses 0 bases, and a stretch of 12 bases separates them. The germline V gene specifies SNHLY as CDR1 and FYNNEI as CDR2. The CDR3 starts with the cysteine, ends with the phenylalanine, and has 15 residues. The only DNA kept is the CDR3, 45 bases in frame from the first base. These data originate in a study of shared clonotypes between healthy human individuals (dated by TCRdb to the early 2020s). General notes on the study: The cohort comprised two women and a few men aged 18 to 49 years. Between about 0.85 and 9.5 billion PBMCs per donor were obtained by leukapheresis. Per donor, three plates each were used for CD4 naive and CD4 memory, two for CD8 naive, and one for CD8 memory. To increase sequencing depth and limit assay-specific biases, different laboratories used diverse techniques to prepare libraries and sequence TCR repertoires. To estimate repertoire size and how much clonotypes are shared between individuals, the study performed deep sequencing of blood TCR repertoires from 4 to 6 healthy adults. What the authors observed across the whole study: The small number of donors limited the genetic and exposure-history diversity represented. Estimated clonotype richness was generally larger for naive than for memory subsets. Pairwise subsampling indicated that sequencing depth was expected to affect the degree of clonotype sharing among donors. Even with the large sequencing depth, rarefaction of the sorted-subset datasets indicated that sequencing was incomplete. Sampling was restricted to blood, and TCR repertoires in tissues likely differ from the TCR repertoires found in blood. Sharing across a handful of donors was observed for approximately 4.6% of naive CD4, 3% to 3.5% of naive CD8, 2% to 2.5% of memory CD4, and about 0.4% of memory CD8 clonotypes. Compared with non-shared clonotypes, clonotypes shared by all four sorted-subset donors had higher generation probabilities.

The donors were healthy, HIV-negative adults who had no recently reported acute infections or vaccinations. Every donor was a Caucasian adult living in Nashville, Tennessee, USA. CD8 memory samples combined magnetically selected CD45RO+ cells with CCR7-negative CD45RA+ effector memory (TemRA) cells. Blood was obtained by leukapheresis, after which PBMCs were separated by Ficoll-Histopaque density gradient centrifugation and cryopreserved in liquid nitrogen vapor phase. Purity and quantity of every magnetically sorted T cell population were checked by analytical flow cytometry. Each sorted fraction had its genomic DNA isolated and then quantified by UV absorbance on a Nanodrop 2000c.

Recombination joined TRBV2 with TRBJ2-1; tentative D gene TRBD1, with 5 bases matching. Sequenced: memory CD8+ T cells sorted from blood. This specimen's cell subset or site label, per the study, means: CD45RO+ cells pooled with CCR7-negative TemRA cells. The receptor was isolated from a man aged 25 to 40 in good health. The CDR3 region has the sequence CASSEDTSSYNEQFF. The DNA sequence follows: TGTGCCAGCAGCGAGGACACGAGCTCCTACAATGAGCAGTTCTTC.